The present T cell receptor beta chain was sequenced within a study of monozygotic twins with inflammatory bowel disease. Study conclusions and caveats: Versus healthy twins, IBD patients showed fewer clonotypes shared with others, especially with disease activity.

TCRdb reprocessed the 5' RACE reads and keeps a single row for each CDR3 protein, giving no DNA. The sample includes 200,000 to 250,000 distinct CDR3 sequences. The blood volume drawn from each donor was around 2.5 ml. Whole blood supplied total RNA, and T cells were not sorted. Germline CDR1 is SGHRS and CDR2 is YFSETQ. The CDR3 loop spans 15 amino acids. As concerns this clonotype: Its specificity is not known.

This receptor was obtained from a human donor with ulcerative colitis or Crohn's disease, or a healthy co-twin of an affected twin (not recorded which). This chain uses TRBV5-1 with TRBJ2-3; TCRdb gives TRBD1 as the D gene, but with no DNA this cannot be confirmed. Sequencing was done on a sample of blood. The CDR3 here is CASSLGTGLGDTQYF.